This TCR beta chain was recovered during a study of technical replicates of blood from a handful of donors. CDR1 is MNHNS and CDR2 is SASEGT in the germline V gene. V lost 9 bases and J 4 bases, leaving 18 bases between the germline ends. This CDR3 is built from 14 residues. Method: immunoSEQ multiplex PCR; TCRdb's copy keeps in-frame clones and lacks some. The sample shows around 89,000 clones, approximately 94% of them seen only once. V is TRBV6-1 and J is TRBJ1-2; D call uncertain. Sample: T cells isolated from PBMCs. The sequence came from a human donor in good health. This CDR3 is CASADLLRGYGYTF. In nucleotides, the CDR3 is TGTGCCAGTGCGGACTTACTTCGTGGCTATGGCTACACCTTC.